This TCR beta chain was identified during a study of shared clonotypes between healthy human individuals. Study-wide results and caveats: Estimated clonotype richness was generally higher in naive than memory subsets. Despite large depth, rarefaction showed incomplete sorted-subset sequencing.

The ends were cut back, 2 bases at V and 9 bases at J, with 11 bases in the middle. The CDR3 length is 14 residues. Germline CDR1 MNHEY, CDR2 SVGAGI. Sequencing used immunoSEQ multiplex PCR; TCRdb keeps in-frame clones, though not all of them. There are about 1 million clones in the sample; 75% occur only once, and approximately 1.5% lies in the top ten. Comments on this clone: Antigen unknown.

Sequencing was carried out using memory CD4+ T cells sorted from blood. Subset denoted: CD45RA-negative fraction. This rearrangement joins TRBV6-5 to TRBJ1-6; D remains unclear. The sequence was collected from a man between 18 and 29 years old in good health. The DNA of the CDR3 is TGTGCCAGCAGTTACGACCGGGGAGGTTCACCCCTCCACTTT. It encodes CASSYDRGGSPLHF.